These T cell receptor beta chains were read from a single sample in a study of cytomegalovirus exposure and HLA in healthy donors. TCRdb's table, derived via immunoSEQ multiplex PCR, lists solely in-frame clones and lacks some. This sample carries 90,000 to 120,000 clones, roughly 70% of them seen once, and the ten largest clones take 11% to 15%. Sequenced material: PBMCs. The receptors were gathered from a woman aged 40 to 50 in good health and CMV-seropositive. CDR3s include the opening cysteine and the closing phenylalanine or tryptophan. Fields, in order: V gene, clone size, CDR3 length, J gene, D gene, CDR3 protein, CDR3 DNA. D genes are given only for firm matches. Clone size is not always given. Where it is, it says once, few, many or a class for expanded clones.

V: TRBV11-2
size: NA
length: 13
J: TRBJ2-7
D: TRBD2
CDR3: CASSQRGFYEQYF
DNA: TGTGCCAGCAGCCAGCGGGGGTTCTACGAGCAGTACTTC

V: TRBV4-1
size: once
length: 13
J: TRBJ1-2
D: NA
CDR3: CASSFGGTYGYTF
DNA: TGCGCCAGCAGCTTCGGCGGAACTTATGGCTACACCTTC

V: TRBV4-3
size: NA
length: 15
J: TRBJ2-1
D: TRBD1
CDR3: CASSPQGAEGNEQFF
DNA: TGCGCCAGCAGCCCACAGGGGGCGGAGGGGAATGAGCAGTTCTTC

V: TRBV29-1
size: NA
length: 15
J: TRBJ1-2
D: NA
CDR3: CSVYGGSGANYGYTF
DNA: TGCAGCGTTTACGGGGGGAGCGGGGCTAACTATGGCTACACCTTC

V: TRBV5-1
size: NA
length: 16
J: TRBJ2-5
D: NA
CDR3: CASSLADRVTGETQYF
DNA: TGCGCCAGCAGCTTGGCGGACAGAGTTACAGGAGAGACCCAGTACTTC

V: TRBV6-5
size: once
length: 15
J: TRBJ2-3
D: TRBD2
CDR3: CASSREIAGTDTQYF
DNA: TGTGCCAGCAGTAGAGAGATAGCGGGGACAGATACGCAGTATTTT

V: TRBV6-5
size: few
length: 14
J: TRBJ1-5
D: TRBD1
CDR3: CASSPGDRNQPQHF
DNA: TGTGCCAGCAGTCCAGGGGACAGGAATCAGCCCCAGCATTTT

V: TRBV4-2
size: NA
length: 16
J: TRBJ1-4
D: NA
CDR3: CASSLRNGGGNEKLFF
DNA: TGTGCCAGCAGCCTTCGGAACGGGGGGGGTAATGAAAAACTGTTTTTT

V: TRBV18
size: once
length: 14
J: TRBJ2-7
D: TRBD1
CDR3: CASSAGQGISEQYF
DNA: TGTGCCAGCTCAGCCGGACAGGGTATTAGTGAGCAGTACTTC

V: TRBV5-1
size: NA
length: 12
J: TRBJ1-2
D: NA
CDR3: CASSFQGYGYTF
DNA: TGCGCCAGCAGCTTCCAGGGCTATGGCTACACCTTC

V: TRBV30
size: NA
length: 12
J: TRBJ1-6
D: NA
CDR3: CAGNRDNSPLHF
DNA: TGTGCCGGGAACAGGGATAATTCACCCCTCCACTTT

V: TRBV2
size: NA
length: 13
J: TRBJ1-5
D: TRBD1
CDR3: CASSGTGNQPQHF
DNA: TGTGCCAGCAGCGGGACAGGGAATCAGCCCCAGCATTTT

V: TRBV30
size: NA
length: 15
J: TRBJ1-3
D: NA
CDR3: CAWSSPGFSGNTIYF
DNA: TGTGCCTGGAGTTCCCCGGGATTCTCTGGAAACACCATATATTTT

V: TRBV6-1
size: NA
length: 15
J: TRBJ2-7
D: TRBD2
CDR3: CASSEGGGHSYEQYF
DNA: TGTGCCAGCAGTGAAGGCGGGGGGCACTCCTACGAGCAGTACTTC

V: TRBV10-3
size: NA
length: 14
J: TRBJ2-7
D: TRBD2
CDR3: CAISEGSGGIEQYF
DNA: TGTGCCATCAGTGAGGGTAGCGGGGGGATAGAGCAGTACTTC

V: TRBV7-9
size: NA
length: 14
J: TRBJ2-1
D: NA
CDR3: CASPRGSSYNEQFF
DNA: TGTGCCAGCCCACGGGGGAGCTCCTACAATGAGCAGTTCTTC

V: TRBV14
size: NA
length: 13
J: TRBJ1-1
D: NA
CDR3: CASSQGANTEAFF
DNA: TGTGCCAGCAGCCAGGGGGCCAACACTGAAGCTTTCTTT

V: TRBV19
size: NA
length: 15
J: TRBJ2-7
D: NA
CDR3: CASSTDFGGSDEQYF
DNA: TGTGCCAGTAGTACGGACTTTGGGGGGTCGGACGAGCAGTACTTC

V: TRBV7-9
size: NA
length: 16
J: TRBJ2-7
D: TRBD1
CDR3: CASSLEGGTGSREQYF
DNA: TGTGCCAGCAGCTTAGAAGGCGGGACAGGATCTCGGGAGCAGTACTTC

V: TRBV4-3
size: NA
length: 15
J: TRBJ1-5
D: TRBD1
CDR3: CASSQDGTVNQPQHF
DNA: TGCGCCAGCAGCCAAGATGGGACAGTTAATCAGCCCCAGCATTTT

V: TRBV7-9
size: NA
length: 12
J: TRBJ1-1
D: NA
CDR3: CASSFEGREAFF
DNA: TGTGCCAGCAGCTTTGAGGGAAGAGAAGCTTTCTTT

V: TRBV6-1
size: NA
length: 15
J: TRBJ1-4
D: NA
CDR3: CASRPERTDFEKLFF
DNA: TGTGCCAGCAGACCCGAGAGGACAGACTTTGAAAAACTGTTTTTT

V: TRBV30
size: NA
length: 11
J: TRBJ1-2
D: TRBD1
CDR3: CAWSNRGGYTF
DNA: TGTGCCTGGAGTAACAGGGGTGGCTACACCTTC

V: TRBV5-1
size: NA
length: 13
J: TRBJ1-2
D: NA
CDR3: CASSSERYYGYTF
DNA: TGCGCCAGCAGCTCCGAACGGTACTATGGCTACACCTTC

V: TRBV30
size: NA
length: 15
J: TRBJ1-5
D: NA
CDR3: CAWSVGAGTNQPQHF
DNA: TGTGCCTGGAGTGTTGGGGCAGGGACTAATCAGCCCCAGCATTTT

V: TRBV19
size: NA
length: 14
J: TRBJ2-5
D: NA
CDR3: CASSPQISQETQYF
DNA: TGTGCCAGTAGTCCGCAGATATCACAAGAGACCCAGTACTTC

V: TRBV7-2
size: NA
length: 15
J: TRBJ2-7
D: TRBD1
CDR3: CASSLANGQGYEQYF
DNA: TGTGCCAGCAGCTTAGCGAACGGACAGGGCTACGAGCAGTACTTC

V: TRBV5-1
size: NA
length: 15
J: TRBJ1-4
D: NA
CDR3: CASSFTGILGEKLFF
DNA: TGCGCCAGCAGCTTCACAGGGATATTGGGCGAAAAACTGTTTTTT

V: TRBV10-3
size: NA
length: 17
J: TRBJ2-7
D: TRBD2
CDR3: CAISRTSGGVRNGEQYF
DNA: TGTGCCATCAGTCGGACTAGCGGGGGAGTCCGGAATGGCGAGCAGTACTTC

V: TRBV7-2
size: once
length: 14
J: TRBJ1-2
D: NA
CDR3: CASSLLGSSYGYTF
DNA: TGTGCCAGCAGCTTACTTGGCTCGTCTTATGGCTACACCTTC

V: TRBV30
size: once
length: 14
J: TRBJ1-2
D: NA
CDR3: CAWSSDRLNYGYTF
DNA: TGTGCCTGGAGTTCAGACAGGTTAAACTATGGCTACACCTTC

V: TRBV30
size: NA
length: 18
J: TRBJ1-3
D: NA
CDR3: CAWSGFGGRWGSGNTIYF
DNA: TGTGCCTGGAGCGGATTCGGGGGACGGTGGGGCTCTGGAAACACCATATATTTT

V: TRBV6-5
size: few
length: 15
J: TRBJ2-7
D: NA
CDR3: CASTLRGGYSYEQYF
DNA: TGTGCCAGCACCCTAAGGGGGGGTTATTCCTACGAGCAGTACTTC

V: TRBV9
size: NA
length: 13
J: TRBJ1-6
D: TRBD1
CDR3: CASSTGQDSPLHF
DNA: TGTGCCAGCAGCACCGGACAGGATTCACCCCTCCACTTT

V: TRBV6-1
size: NA
length: 15
J: TRBJ1-1
D: NA
CDR3: CASSGGQGVGTEAFF
DNA: TGTGCCAGCAGTGGAGGACAAGGGGTTGGGACTGAAGCTTTCTTT

V: TRBV5-1
size: NA
length: 16
J: TRBJ2-2
D: NA
CDR3: CASRSQPGQNTGELFF
DNA: TGCGCCAGCCGCTCACAACCCGGACAGAACACCGGGGAGCTGTTTTTT

V: TRBV30
size: NA
length: 18
J: TRBJ2-7
D: TRBD2
CDR3: CAWGRKILAGGLVYEQYF
DNA: TGTGCCTGGGGTCGAAAAATCTTAGCGGGGGGGCTAGTTTACGAGCAGTACTTC

V: TRBV4-1
size: NA
length: 16
J: TRBJ2-3
D: TRBD2
CDR3: CASSLPSGGFTDTQYF
DNA: TGCGCCAGCAGCCTTCCTAGCGGGGGATTCACAGATACGCAGTATTTT

V: TRBV30
size: few
length: 12
J: TRBJ1-6
D: NA
CDR3: CAWTRSASPLHF
DNA: TGTGCCTGGACCAGGTCGGCTTCACCCCTCCACTTT

V: TRBV5-5
size: few
length: 14
J: TRBJ1-5
D: TRBD1
CDR3: CASSTTGGEQPQHF
DNA: TGTGCCAGCAGCACGACAGGGGGCGAACAGCCCCAGCATTTT

V: TRBV11-2
size: NA
length: 12
J: TRBJ1-1
D: NA
CDR3: CASSNTGRGAFF
DNA: TGTGCCAGCAGTAATACAGGGCGCGGAGCTTTCTTT

V: TRBV30
size: NA
length: 12
J: TRBJ2-7
D: NA
CDR3: CAWSAEAYEQYF
DNA: TGTGCCTGGAGTGCAGAAGCCTACGAGCAGTACTTC

V: TRBV28
size: NA
length: 12
J: TRBJ2-7
D: NA
CDR3: CASSLGDYEQYF
DNA: TGTGCCAGCAGTTTGGGAGACTACGAGCAGTACTTC

V: TRBV11-2
size: NA
length: 14
J: TRBJ2-7
D: NA
CDR3: CASSLDRAGAGQYF
DNA: TGTGCCAGCAGCTTAGATAGGGCAGGGGCCGGGCAGTACTTC

V: TRBV9
size: NA
length: 13
J: TRBJ1-1
D: NA
CDR3: CASSVAPETEAFF
DNA: TGTGCCAGCAGCGTAGCCCCGGAGACTGAAGCTTTCTTT

V: TRBV7-9
size: NA
length: 14
J: TRBJ2-5
D: NA
CDR3: CASSPLGLSETQYF
DNA: TGTGCCAGCAGCCCTCTAGGTTTATCAGAGACCCAGTACTTC

V: TRBV7-2
size: NA
length: 15
J: TRBJ1-3
D: TRBD1
CDR3: CASSLATGVGNTIYF
DNA: TGTGCCAGCAGCTTAGCGACAGGGGTTGGAAACACCATATATTTT

V: TRBV21-1
size: once
length: 17
J: TRBJ2-4
D: NA
CDR3: CASSKPGVLRAKNIQYF
DNA: TGTGCCAGCAGCAAGCCGGGAGTTCTAAGAGCCAAAAACATTCAGTACTTC

V: TRBV7-9
size: NA
length: 12
J: TRBJ2-1
D: NA
CDR3: CASSGMADEQFF
DNA: TGTGCCAGCAGCGGAATGGCGGATGAGCAGTTCTTC

V: TRBV2
size: NA
length: 15
J: TRBJ2-7
D: TRBD2
CDR3: CASSEASGGAYEQYF
DNA: TGTGCCAGCAGTGAAGCTAGCGGGGGGGCCTACGAGCAGTACTTC

V: TRBV7-8
size: NA
length: 12
J: TRBJ2-5
D: NA
CDR3: CASSFLGETQYF
DNA: TGTGCCAGCAGCTTCCTCGGAGAGACCCAGTACTTC

V: TRBV5-1
size: NA
length: 14
J: TRBJ1-2
D: TRBD1
CDR3: CASSSIPTGNGYTF
DNA: TGCGCCAGCAGCTCCATCCCGACAGGGAATGGCTACACCTTC